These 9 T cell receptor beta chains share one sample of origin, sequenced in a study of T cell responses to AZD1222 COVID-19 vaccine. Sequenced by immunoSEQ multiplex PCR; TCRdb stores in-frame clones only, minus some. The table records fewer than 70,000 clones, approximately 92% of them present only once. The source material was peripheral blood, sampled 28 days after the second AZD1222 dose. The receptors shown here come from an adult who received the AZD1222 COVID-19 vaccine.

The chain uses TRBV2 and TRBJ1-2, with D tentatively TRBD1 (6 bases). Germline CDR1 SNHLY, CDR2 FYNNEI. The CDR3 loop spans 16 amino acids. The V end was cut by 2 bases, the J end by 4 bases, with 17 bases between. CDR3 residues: CASSELGRGSRYGYTF. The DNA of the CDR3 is TGTGCCAGCAGTGAATTGGGCAGGGGAAGTCGCTATGGCTACACCTTC.

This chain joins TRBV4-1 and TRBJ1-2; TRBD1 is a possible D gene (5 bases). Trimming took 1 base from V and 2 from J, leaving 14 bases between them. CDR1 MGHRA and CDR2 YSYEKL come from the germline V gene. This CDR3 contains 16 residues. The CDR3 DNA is TGCGCCAGCAGCCAAGTCCCTTTAGGGGTCAACTATGGCTACACCTTC. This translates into CASSQVPLGVNYGYTF.

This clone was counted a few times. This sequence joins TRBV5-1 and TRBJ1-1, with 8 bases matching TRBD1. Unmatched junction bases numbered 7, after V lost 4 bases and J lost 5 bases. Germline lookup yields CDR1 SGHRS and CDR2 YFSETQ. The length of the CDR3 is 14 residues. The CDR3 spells CASSEDTGGTEAFF. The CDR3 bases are TGCGCCAGCAGCGAAGATACAGGGGGAACTGAAGCTTTCTTT.

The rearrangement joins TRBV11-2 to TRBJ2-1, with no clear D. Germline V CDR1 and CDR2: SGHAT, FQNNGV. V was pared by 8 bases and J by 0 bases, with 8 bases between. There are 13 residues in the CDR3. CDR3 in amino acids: CASGVTSYNEQFF. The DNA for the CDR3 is TGTGCCAGCGGGGTGACCTCCTACAATGAGCAGTTCTTC.

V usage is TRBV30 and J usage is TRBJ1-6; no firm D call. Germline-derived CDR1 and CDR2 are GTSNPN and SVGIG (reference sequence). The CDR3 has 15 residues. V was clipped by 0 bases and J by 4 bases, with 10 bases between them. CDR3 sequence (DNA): TGTGCCTGGAGTGTTTCGCGGATTTATAATTCACCCCTCCACTTT. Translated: CAWSVSRIYNSPLHF.

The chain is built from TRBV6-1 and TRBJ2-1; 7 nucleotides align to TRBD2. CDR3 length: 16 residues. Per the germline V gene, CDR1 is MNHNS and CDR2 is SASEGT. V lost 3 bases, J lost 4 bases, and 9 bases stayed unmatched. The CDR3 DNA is TGTGCCAGCAGTGACCCGGTAGGCGGGAGATACAATGAGCAGTTCTTC. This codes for CASSDPVGGRYNEQFF.

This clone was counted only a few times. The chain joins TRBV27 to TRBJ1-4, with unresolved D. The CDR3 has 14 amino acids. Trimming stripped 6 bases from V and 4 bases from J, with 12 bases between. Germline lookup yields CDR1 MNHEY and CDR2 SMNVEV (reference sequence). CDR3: CASRDSARNEKLFF. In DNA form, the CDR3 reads TGTGCCAGCAGGGACTCCGCCCGTAATGAAAAACTGTTTTTT. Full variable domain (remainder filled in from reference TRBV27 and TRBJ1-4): EAQVTQNPRYLITVTGKKLTVTCSQNMNHEYMSWYRQDPGLGLRQIYYSMNVEVTDKGDVPEGYKVSRKEKRNFPLILESPSPNQTSLYFCASRDSARNEKLFFGSGTQLSVL.

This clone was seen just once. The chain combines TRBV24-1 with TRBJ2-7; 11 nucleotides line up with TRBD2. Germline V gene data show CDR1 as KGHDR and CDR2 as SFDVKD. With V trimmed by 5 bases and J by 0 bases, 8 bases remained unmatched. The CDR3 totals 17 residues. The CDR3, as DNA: TGTGCCACCAGTGGCAAACTAGCGGGAGCTAACTCCTACGAGCAGTACTTC. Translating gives CATSGKLAGANSYEQYF.

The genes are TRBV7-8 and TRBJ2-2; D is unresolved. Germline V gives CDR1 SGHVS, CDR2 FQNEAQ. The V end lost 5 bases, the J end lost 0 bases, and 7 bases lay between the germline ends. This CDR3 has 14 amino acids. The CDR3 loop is CASSPMSNTGELFF. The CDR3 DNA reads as TGTGCCAGCAGCCCCATGTCGAACACCGGGGAGCTGTTTTTT.